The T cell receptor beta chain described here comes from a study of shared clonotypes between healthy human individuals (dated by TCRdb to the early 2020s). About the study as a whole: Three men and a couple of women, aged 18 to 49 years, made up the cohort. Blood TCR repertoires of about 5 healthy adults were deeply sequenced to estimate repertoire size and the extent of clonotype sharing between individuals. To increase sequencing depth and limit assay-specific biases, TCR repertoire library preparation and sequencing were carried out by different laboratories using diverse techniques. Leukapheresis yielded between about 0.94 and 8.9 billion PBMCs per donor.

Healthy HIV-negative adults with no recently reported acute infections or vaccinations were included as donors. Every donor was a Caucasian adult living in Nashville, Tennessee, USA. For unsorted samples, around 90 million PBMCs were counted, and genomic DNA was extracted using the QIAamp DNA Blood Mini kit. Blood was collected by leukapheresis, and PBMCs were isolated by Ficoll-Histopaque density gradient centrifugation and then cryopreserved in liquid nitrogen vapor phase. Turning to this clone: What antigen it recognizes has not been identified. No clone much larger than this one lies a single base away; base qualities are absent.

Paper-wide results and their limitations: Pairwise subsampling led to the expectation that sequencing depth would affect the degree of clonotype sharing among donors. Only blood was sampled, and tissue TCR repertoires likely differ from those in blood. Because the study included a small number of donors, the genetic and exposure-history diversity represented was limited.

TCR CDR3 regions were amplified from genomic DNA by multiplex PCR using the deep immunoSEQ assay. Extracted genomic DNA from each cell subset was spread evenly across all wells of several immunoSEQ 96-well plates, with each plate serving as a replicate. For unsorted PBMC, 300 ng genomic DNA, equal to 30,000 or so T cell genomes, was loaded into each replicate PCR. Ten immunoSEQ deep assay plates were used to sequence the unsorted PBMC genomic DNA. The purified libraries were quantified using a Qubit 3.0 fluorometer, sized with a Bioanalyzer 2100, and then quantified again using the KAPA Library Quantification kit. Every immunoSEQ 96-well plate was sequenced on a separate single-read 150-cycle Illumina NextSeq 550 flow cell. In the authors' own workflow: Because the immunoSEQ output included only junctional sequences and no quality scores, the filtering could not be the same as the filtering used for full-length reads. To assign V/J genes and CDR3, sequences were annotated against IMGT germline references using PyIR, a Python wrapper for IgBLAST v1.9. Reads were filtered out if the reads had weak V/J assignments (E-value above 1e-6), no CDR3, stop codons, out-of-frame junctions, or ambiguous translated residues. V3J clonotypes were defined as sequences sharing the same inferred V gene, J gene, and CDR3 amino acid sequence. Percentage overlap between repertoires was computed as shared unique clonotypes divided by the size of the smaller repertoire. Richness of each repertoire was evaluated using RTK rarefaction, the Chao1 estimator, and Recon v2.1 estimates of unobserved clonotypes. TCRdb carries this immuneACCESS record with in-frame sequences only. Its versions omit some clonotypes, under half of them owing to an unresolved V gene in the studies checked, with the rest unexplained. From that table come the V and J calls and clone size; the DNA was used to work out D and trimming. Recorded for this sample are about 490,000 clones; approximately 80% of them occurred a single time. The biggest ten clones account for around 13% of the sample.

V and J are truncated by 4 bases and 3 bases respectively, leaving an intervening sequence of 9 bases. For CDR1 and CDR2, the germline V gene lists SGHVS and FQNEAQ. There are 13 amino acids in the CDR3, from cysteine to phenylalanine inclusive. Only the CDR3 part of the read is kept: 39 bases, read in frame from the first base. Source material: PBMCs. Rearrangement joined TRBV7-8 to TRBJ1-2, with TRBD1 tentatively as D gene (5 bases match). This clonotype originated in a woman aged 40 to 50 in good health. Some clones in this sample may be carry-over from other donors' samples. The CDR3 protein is CASSSGPYYGYTF. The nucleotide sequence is TGTGCCAGCAGCTCAGGGCCGTACTATGGCTACACCTTC.